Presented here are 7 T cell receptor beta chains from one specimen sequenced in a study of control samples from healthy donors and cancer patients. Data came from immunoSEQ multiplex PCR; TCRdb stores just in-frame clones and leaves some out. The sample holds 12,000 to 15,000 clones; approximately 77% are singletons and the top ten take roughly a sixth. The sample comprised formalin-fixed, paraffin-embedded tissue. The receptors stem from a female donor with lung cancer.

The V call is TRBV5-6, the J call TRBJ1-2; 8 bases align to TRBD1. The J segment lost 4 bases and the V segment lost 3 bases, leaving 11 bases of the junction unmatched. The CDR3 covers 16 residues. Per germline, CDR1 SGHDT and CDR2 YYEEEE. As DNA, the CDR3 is TGTGCCAGCAGCTGGACAGGGACCTACCGGGGCTATGGCTACACCTTC. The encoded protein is CASSWTGTYRGYGYTF.

In DNA, the CDR3 is TGTGCCAGCTCACGACAGGGGCGTGGCTACACCTTC. This gives the protein CASSRQGRGYTF. This chain links TRBV18 with TRBJ1-2; 8 bases map to TRBD1. CDR1 KGHSH and CDR2 LQKENI come from the germline V gene. CDR3 size: 12 residues. Trimming at V came to 4 bases and at J to 7 bases, leaving 2 bases not matched to a gene.

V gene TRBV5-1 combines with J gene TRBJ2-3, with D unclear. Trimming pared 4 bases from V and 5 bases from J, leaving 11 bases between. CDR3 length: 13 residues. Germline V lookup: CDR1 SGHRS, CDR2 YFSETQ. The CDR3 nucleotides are TGCGCCAGCAGCACGGACCTCGGAGATACGCAGTATTTT. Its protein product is CASSTDLGDTQYF.

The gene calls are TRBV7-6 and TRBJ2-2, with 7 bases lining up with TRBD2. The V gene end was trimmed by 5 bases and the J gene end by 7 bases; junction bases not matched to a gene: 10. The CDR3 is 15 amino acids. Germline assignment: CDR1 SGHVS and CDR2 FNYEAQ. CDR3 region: CASSPRLASDGELFF. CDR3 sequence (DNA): TGTGCCAGCAGCCCCCGACTAGCCTCTGACGGGGAGCTGTTTTTT.

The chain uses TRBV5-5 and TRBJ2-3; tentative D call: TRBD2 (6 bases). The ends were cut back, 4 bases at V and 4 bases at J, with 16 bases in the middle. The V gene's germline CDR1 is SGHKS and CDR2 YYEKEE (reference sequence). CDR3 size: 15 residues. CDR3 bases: TGTGCCAGCAGCCGACTAACGGGGGATGCAGATACGCAGTATTTT. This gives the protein CASSRLTGDADTQYF. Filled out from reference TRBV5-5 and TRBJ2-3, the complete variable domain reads DAGVTQSPTHLIKTRGQQVTLRCSPISGHKSVSWYQQVLGQGPQFIFQYYEKEERGRGNFPDRFSARQFPNYSSELNVNALLLGDSALYLCASSRLTGDADTQYFGPGTRLTVL.

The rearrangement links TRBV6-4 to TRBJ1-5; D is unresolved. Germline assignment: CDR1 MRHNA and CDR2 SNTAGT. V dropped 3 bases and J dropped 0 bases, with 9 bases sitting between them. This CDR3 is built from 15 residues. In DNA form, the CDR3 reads TGTGCCAGCAGTGATGGTCCGGATAGCAATCAGCCCCAGCATTTT. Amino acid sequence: CASSDGPDSNQPQHF.

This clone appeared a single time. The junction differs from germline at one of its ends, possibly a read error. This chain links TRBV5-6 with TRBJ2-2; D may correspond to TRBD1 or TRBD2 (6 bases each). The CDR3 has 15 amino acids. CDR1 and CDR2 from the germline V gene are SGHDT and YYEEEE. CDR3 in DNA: TGTGCCAGCAGCCCTTATACAGGGTTTAACCGGGAGTTGTTTTTT. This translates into CASSPYTGFNRELFF.